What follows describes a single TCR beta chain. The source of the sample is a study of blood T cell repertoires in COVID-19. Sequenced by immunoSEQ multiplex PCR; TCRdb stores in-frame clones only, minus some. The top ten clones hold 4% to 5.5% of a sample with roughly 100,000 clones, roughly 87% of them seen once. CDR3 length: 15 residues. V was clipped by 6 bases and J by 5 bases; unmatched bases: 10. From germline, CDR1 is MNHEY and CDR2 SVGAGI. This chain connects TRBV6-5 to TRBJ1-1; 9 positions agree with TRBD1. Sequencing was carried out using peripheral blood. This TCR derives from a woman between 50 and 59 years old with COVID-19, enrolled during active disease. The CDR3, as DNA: TGTGCCAGCAGACCGGGACAGGGTGGAAGGACTGAAGCTTTCTTT. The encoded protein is CASRPGQGGRTEAFF.